This TCR beta chain was retrieved from a study of T-cell memory formation after mild COVID-19 (dated by TCRdb to the early 2020s). Study-level background: TCR sequence clusters from the two donors were found to be largely donor specific. In two donors, T-cell clones that expanded and contracted after mild COVID-19 were followed by sequencing TCRalpha and TCRbeta repertoires longitudinally. Two young, previously healthy adult volunteers, one female and one male, were included in the cohort.

The germline V gene gives CDR1 as ENHRY and CDR2 as SYGVKD. Trimming takes 6 bases from V and 4 bases from J, and the germline ends sit 9 bases apart. The CDR3 has 12 amino acids, counting the end cysteine and phenylalanine. The sequence is cut down to CDR3 DNA, 36 bases in frame from base 1. The full study reports these points: Contracting CD4+ clones turned up mainly in the CM and EM memory subsets, whereas EMRA was where CD8+ clones were enriched. The second-wave clones that peaked on day 37 were not confirmed to be SARS-CoV-2 specific. Only two mild cases were covered by the study, and larger cohorts that include severe cases with pre-infection samples were considered necessary. Clones that contracted from day 15 to 85 showed balanced CD4/CD8 phenotypes, whereas a second wave of clones that expanded from day 15 to 37 leaned towards CD4+. Some responding clones were detected in pre-infection memory, which suggested that pre-existing cross-reactive memory T cells had joined the SARS-CoV-2 response.

The sample was run on an Illumina NovaSeq 6000. TCRalpha and TCRbeta cDNA libraries were constructed by 5'RACE with constant-segment primers, with sample barcodes and unique molecular identifiers being introduced. RNA was extracted from every sample with Trizol reagent. Amplification of the libraries took two PCR steps, and the second step added a second sample barcode plus Illumina TruSeq adapters. Sequencing of libraries was performed on an Illumina NovaSeq with 2 x 150 bp paired-end reads. For the original study's pipeline: The reads were demultiplexed and collapsed into UMI-guided consensus sequences using migec v1.2.7. Using mixcr v2.1.11, the UMI consensuses were aligned to TRA and TRB V and J templates and assembled into clonotypes. A clonotype was counted as expanded or contracted only when both edgeR and NoisET called the clonotype significant, with the noise models trained on biological replicates. For edgeR calls, the cutoffs were a false discovery rate-adjusted p below 0.01 and a log2 fold-change threshold of 1. As an exploratory analysis of dynamics, PCA with hierarchical clustering was applied to max-normalized trajectories of the 1000 most abundant clonotypes. Separately sequenced CD4+ and CD8+ repertoires were used to assign the CD4 or CD8 phenotype of responding clones. TCRdb reran the public reads through fastp at Q25 and MiXCR, keeping productive beta chains. Rows with one shared CDR3 protein collapse into an entry with the most common genes and DNA. The V and J calls reflect TCRdb's pipeline rather than the authors' work. This sample gives 300,000 to 400,000 distinct CDR3 sequences in total; about an eighth of them show up just once. The top ten clones comprise 20% to 25% of the sample.

PBMCs were isolated by Ficoll-Paque density gradient centrifugation. This clonotype was found a few times. The clone's antigen remains unknown. Per-nucleotide qualities are absent, and no much larger clonotype sits a single base away. The sample was PBMCs or a T cell subset sorted from them (not recorded which). This sequence was found in a man between 18 and 35 years old who had mild COVID-19 (a few samples of this study predate the infection). The sample titles of this study are shuffled in the database, so cell type and time point are left out; the donor was told from shared clones. The V gene is TRBV10-3 and the J gene is TRBJ1-2; TRBD1 might be the D gene, on 5 matching bases. The nucleotides are TGTGCCATCAGAAGCGGGGGCTATGGCTACACCTTC. Its protein reads: CAIRSGGYGYTF.